The 17 T cell receptor beta chains given below trace back to one sample, sequenced in a study of blood T cells in healthy people across ages. A sample-barcoded 5' primer and a J-beta primer mix were used in a second PCR of roughly 7 to 11 cycles. TCRdb re-called the 5' RACE reads with MiXCR, one entry per CDR3 protein. The sample carries about 1,500,000 distinct CDR3 sequences, roughly 40% recorded once. Sequencing was done on a sample of blood. These TCRs come from a woman under 30 in good health.

V and J are TRBV10-3 and TRBJ2-7; weak D call: TRBD1 (6 bases). Germline CDR1 reads ENHRY; CDR2 reads SYGVKD. V lost 2 bases and J lost 3, with 14 bases in between. The CDR3 extends over 15 amino acids. The chain's CDR3 is CAISEGNRVGYEQYF. In DNA, the CDR3 is TGTGCCATCAGTGAGGGGAACAGGGTTGGCTACGAGCAGTACTTC.

The genes are TRBV27 and TRBJ2-7; no firm D call. CDR3 size: 12 residues. The V gene's germline CDR1 is MNHEY and CDR2 SMNVEV (reference sequence). V was clipped by 7 bases and J by 6 bases, with 13 bases between them. The DNA of the CDR3 is TGTGCCAGCAAAGGTGATGCCGGCGAGCAGTACTTC. It encodes CASKGDAGEQYF.

The chain employs TRBV5-1 and TRBJ2-1; possible D gene TRBD2, 6 bases. The DNA end is more similar to TRBJ2-7, so the J call may be wrong. From germline, CDR1 is SGHRS and CDR2 YFSETQ. The CDR3 spans 17 residues. The CDR3 reads CASSWGGSGSSYNEQYF. As DNA, the CDR3 is TGCGCCAGCAGCTGGGGTGGTAGCGGTAGCTCCTACAATGAGCAGTACTTC.

The chain combines TRBV5-1 with TRBJ2-2; the D is unclear. Per the germline V gene, CDR1 is SGHRS and CDR2 is YFSETQ. The V and J ends lost 0 bases and 6 bases respectively, with 6 bases between them. CDR3 length equals 13 residues. CDR3 DNA sequence: TGCGCCAGCAGCTTGGCCCTTGCCGGGGAGCTGTTTTTT. Translated: CASSLALAGELFF.

As to this clonotype: A clone one base away is much larger, so this may be a read error. In DNA form, the CDR3 reads TGCAGCGTTGAAAGTGTGAGCGAGCAGTACTTC. Translation: CSVESVSEQYF. The V call is TRBV29-1, the J call TRBJ2-5, with no clear D. The J call may be faulty, since TRBJ2-7 better matches the DNA end. Germline CDR1 reads SQVTM; CDR2 reads ANQGSEA. CDR3 length: 11 amino acids.

This clonotype has more than one count but fewer than ten. CDR3 protein: CASSSPASGGDYEQYF. The CDR3, as DNA: TGTGCCAGCAGTTCCCCTGCTAGCGGGGGGGACTACGAGCAGTACTTC. The genes are TRBV28 and TRBJ2-7, with 12 bases that match TRBD2. V lost 4 bases to trimming and J lost 3 bases; unmatched junction nucleotides: 7. Germline V gives CDR1 MDHEN, CDR2 SYDVKM. The CDR3 runs 16 residues.

The chain carries TRBV29-1 and TRBJ2-3; TRBD2 matches at 11 bases. V trimming: 6 bases; J trimming: 9 bases; junction bases outside the gene matches: 14. Germline CDR1 is SQVTM and CDR2 is ANQGSEA. The CDR3 sequence is 15 residues long. The CDR3 region has the DNA TGCAGCGTCGAATTGAGACTAGCGGGGAGGGAAACGCAGTATTTT. It codes for CSVELRLAGRETQYF.

The gene calls are TRBV12-3 or TRBV12-4 and TRBJ1-5; 10 nucleotides align to TRBD1. V was clipped by 1 base and J by 7 bases; unmatched bases: 7. This CDR3 contains 16 residues. CDR3 bases: TGTGCCAGCAGTTTAGGGACAGGGGGGTTCGGACAGCCCCAGCATTTT. It codes for CASSLGTGGFGQPQHF.

This clonotype was seen only a few times. The CDR3 is CASSASQRDEKLFF. Written as DNA, the CDR3 is TGCGCCAGCAGCGCGAGTCAACGAGACGAAAAACTGTTTTTT. The chain combines TRBV5-1 with TRBJ1-4; no definite D call. Trimming removed 4 bases from V and 8 bases from J, with 15 bases in between. Germline loops: CDR1 SGHRS, CDR2 YFSETQ. CDR3 size: 14 residues.

This clonotype was observed a handful of times. The chain employs TRBV7-9 and TRBJ1-2; 8 positions match TRBD1. Trimming removed 3 bases from V and 4 bases from J; junction bases left unmatched: 13. This CDR3 has 17 amino acids. Looked up from germline, CDR1 is SEHNR and CDR2 is FQNEAQ (reference sequence). The CDR3 spells CASSFSTPAGGVYGYTF. The CDR3, as DNA: TGTGCCAGCAGCTTCTCGACTCCTGCAGGGGGCGTCTATGGCTACACCTTC.

The J gene is TRBJ2-1, the V gene TRBV27; 11 positions match TRBD2. The J call may be faulty, since TRBJ2-7 better matches the DNA end. The germline V gene has CDR1 MNHEY and CDR2 SMNVEV (reference sequence). The CDR3 extends over 15 amino acids. CDR3 amino acids: CASSLTSGVYNEQYF. CDR3 DNA: TGTGCCAGCAGTTTGACTAGCGGGGTTTACAATGAGCAGTACTTC.

A few counts support this clonotype. V gene TRBV4-1 combines with J gene TRBJ2-7; D might be TRBD1 (6 bases). The end of the DNA is better explained by TRBJ2-5, so the J call may be wrong. From germline, CDR1 is MGHRA and CDR2 YSYEKL. The CDR3 is 15 amino acids. The CDR3 nucleotides are TGCGCCAGCAGCCAGGGTAGTACAGGGCGCGAGACCCAGTACTTC. The encoded protein is CASSQGSTGRETQYF.

The table lists this clonotype with a few counts. The chain links TRBV4-2 to TRBJ2-7, with D possibly TRBD2 on 6 matching bases. The CDR3 loop spans 14 amino acids. V lost 1 base to trimming and J lost 3 bases, with 10 bases between them. The germline V gene has CDR1 LGHNA and CDR2 YNFKEQ. CDR3 loop: CASSQGDSVYEQYF. Written as DNA, the CDR3 is TGTGCCAGCAGCCAAGGGGACTCCGTCTACGAGCAGTACTTC.

In its sample, this clonotype was seen a few times. The chain recombines TRBV6-5 with TRBJ2-1, with D unclear. Trimming stripped 5 bases from V and 8 bases from J, with 10 bases between. CDR3 size: 12 residues. Germline V gene lookup returns CDR1 MNHEY and CDR2 SVGAGI. The CDR3 protein is CASSRHGDEQFF. DNA of the CDR3: TGTGCCAGCAGTAGACATGGGGATGAGCAGTTCTTC.

The DNA of the CDR3 is TGCAGTGCTAGAGACCCGGGACTACCTAGTCTCACAGATACGCAGTATTTT. Translating it yields CSARDPGLPSLTDTQYF. The chain has TRBV20-1 and TRBJ2-3; 7 nucleotides match TRBD2. The CDR3 has 17 amino acids. V lost 0 bases, J lost 2 bases, and 11 bases stayed unmatched. The germline V gene encodes CDR1 DFQATT and CDR2 SNEGSKA (reference sequence).

The chain has TRBV3-1 and TRBJ1-5, with D hard to call. This CDR3 has 15 residues. The V and J ends lost 2 bases and 0 bases respectively, with 8 bases between them. CDR1 is LGHDT, CDR2 YNNKEL, per germline (reference sequence). CDR3: CASSQSLTSNQPQHF. The CDR3 region has the DNA TGTGCCAGCAGCCAAAGCTTAACTAGCAATCAGCCCCAGCATTTT.

The chain has TRBV28 and TRBJ1-2; 7 bases agree with TRBD1. Germline trimming cut 5 bases from V and 4 bases from J; bases unmatched to any gene: 7. This CDR3 is 14 amino acids long. Germline-derived CDR1 and CDR2 are MDHEN and SYDVKM. CDR3 DNA: TGTGCCAGCAGTGGGCCGGGACAGTCCTATGGCTACACCTTC. It is translated as CASSGPGQSYGYTF.